The clone carrying this T cell receptor (beta chain) was recorded many times. V lost 3 bases, J lost 1 base, and 16 bases lay in between. CDR1 and CDR2 from the germline V gene are SGDLS and YYNGEE. The CDR3 sequence is 16 residues long. The data derive from a study of neurological immune-mediated disorders. TCRdb processed the 5' RACE reads anew with MiXCR; each CDR3 protein has one entry. The sample contains approximately 50,000 distinct CDR3 sequences, around 3.6% of which appear only once. This sequence was found in a man under 40 with multiple sclerosis. The sequenced sample consisted of PBMCs. The chain uses TRBV9 and TRBJ1-2, with no clear D. CDR3 region: CASSATRVRGNYGYTF. The CDR3 DNA reads TGTGCCAGCAGCGCTACGAGAGTTCGGGGTAACTATGGCTACACCTTC.